Sequencing of this T cell receptor (beta chain) was carried out in a study of T cell repertoires in cytomegalovirus infection. Study-level information: The authors used CMV epitopes that were HLA-C-restricted (recently identified) and HLA-B-restricted (well studied). CMV infection plus the matching HLA type was flagged by public TCR beta signatures.

Overall study findings and caveats: What dominated the ex vivo response were HLA-C-restricted CMV-specific TCR beta clonotypes. Totalled public TCR beta family frequency picked out people who carried CMV plus the relevant HLA.

Comments on this clonotype: Its antigen remains unknown.

TCRdb re-called the reads with MiXCR, one entry per CDR3 protein. There are approximately 500,000 distinct CDR3 sequences in the sample; 33% occur only once, and roughly a sixth lies in the top ten. V lost 4 bases and J 5 bases, leaving 14 bases between the germline ends. CDR1 and CDR2 from the germline V gene are MDHEN and SYDVKM. CDR3 length equals 14 residues. This receptor was identified in a human donor in good health (CMV status not recorded). Some clones in this sample may be carry-over from other donors' samples. Sequencing used cultured PBMCs, obtained from culture after CMV antigen stimulation. The rearrangement uses TRBV28 and TRBJ2-5; D is perhaps TRBD1 (6 bases). The DNA of the CDR3 is TGTGCCAGCAGTTCTCCCGACAGGCGGGAGACCCAGTACTTC. It codes for CASSSPDRRETQYF. The full variable domain, rest sourced from reference TRBV28 and TRBJ2-5, is DVKVTQSSRYLVKRTGEKVFLECVQDMDHENMFWYRQDPGLGLRLIYFSYDVKMKEKGDIPEGYSVSREKKERFSLILESASTNQTSMYLCASSSPDRRETQYFGPGTRLLVL.